This T cell receptor (beta chain) was documented in a study of sequential checkpoint blockade in melanoma. About the research overall: Randomization was 1:1 between first-line nivolumab→ipilimumab and ipilimumab→nivolumab.

TCRdb's table, derived via immunoSEQ multiplex PCR, lists solely in-frame clones and lacks some. The sample shows 15,000 to 20,000 clones, roughly 93% of them seen only once. V shed 6 bases, J shed 7 bases, and the junction held 12 bases outside the gene matches. Germline V lookup: CDR1 SNHLY, CDR2 FYNNEI. CDR3 size: 17 residues. Treatment of the sample: randomized to nivolumab then ipilimumab (arm A) or the reverse (arm B). No patient had prior DNA-damaging chemotherapy. Live CD3+CD8+ CD19− CD56− cells were sorted from PBMCs. Specimen: CD8+ T cells sorted from blood (inferred from file names), collected from a patient given nivolumab and ipilimumab in sequence. This chain uses TRBV2 with TRBJ2-7, with 16 bases matching TRBD2. This receptor was identified in a human donor with melanoma. The CDR3 DNA reads as TGTGCCAGCAGGGGACTAGCGGGAGGGTCGGTTCCGGAGGAGCAGTACTTC. This sequence encodes CASRGLAGGSVPEEQYF. Full variable domain (rest looked up from reference TRBV2 and TRBJ2-7): EPEVTQTPSHQVTQMGQEVILRCVPISNHLYFYWYRQILGQKVEFLVSFYNNEISEKSEIFDDQFSVERPDGSNFTLKIRSTKLEDSAMYFCASRGLAGGSVPEEQYFGPGTRLTVT.